This record covers a single T cell receptor (beta chain). This sample was included in a study of T cell changes during pregnancy in multiple sclerosis. Produced via immunoSEQ multiplex PCR; TCRdb's table is partial and in-frame only. The sample records about 38,000 clones, nearly 90% being singletons. Material: CD4+ T cells from peripheral blood mononuclear cells, obtained in the second trimester of pregnancy. This TCR came from a female donor with multiple sclerosis, enrolled in a pregnancy study.

CDR3 loop: CASSLERGLARINEQFF. The DNA for the CDR3 is TGTGCCAGCAGCTTAGAAAGGGGGCTAGCTCGGATCAATGAGCAGTTCTTC. The rearrangement joins TRBV7-8 to TRBJ2-1; 7 nucleotides agree with TRBD1. This CDR3 contains 17 residues. V lost 1 base and J lost 6; bases outside the gene matches: 12. CDR1 is SGHVS and CDR2 is FQNEAQ in the germline V gene.